The sequence of this T cell receptor beta chain was determined in a study of blood T cell repertoires in COVID-19. Produced via immunoSEQ multiplex PCR; TCRdb's table is partial and in-frame only. The sample holds 250,000 to 400,000 clones; more than 75% are singletons and the top ten take under 5.5%. This CDR3 is built from 16 residues. V lost 0 bases and J lost 1, with 10 bases in between. Germline loops: CDR1 SGHRS, CDR2 YFSETQ. The sequence was obtained from a woman in her 30s who had recovered from COVID-19. The sequencing input was PBMCs or T cells enriched from blood (not recorded which). The rearrangement uses TRBV5-1 and TRBJ2-2; no firm D call. In nucleotides, the CDR3 is TGCGCCAGCAGCTTGGATGGCAGAGGGAACACCGGGGAGCTGTTTTTT. This gives the protein CASSLDGRGNTGELFF.